The TCR beta chain under discussion was sequenced for a study of OX40 agonist ivuxolimab in advanced cancers. Broader study findings: Circulating CD4+ and CD8+ T cells showed clonal expansion by week 6 at 0.1 to 3.0 mg/kg. Also showing low normalized T-cell clonal expansion were some of the nonresponders.

Worth noting for this clone: Its specificity is not known.

Repertoires were generated with immunoSEQ multiplex PCR, while TCRdb's copy carries only in-frame clones and drops some. The table lists some 52,000 clones, roughly 90% of them singletons. The timepoints at which blood was sampled were baseline, cycle 4 day 1, and cycle 7 day 1. Trimming stripped 6 bases from V and 6 bases from J, with 13 bases between. CDR3 length: 13 amino acids. Germline CDR1 reads MRHNA; CDR2 reads SNTAGT. This receptor was taken from an adult with an advanced solid tumor such as melanoma, head and neck, liver or kidney cancer. J is TRBJ2-3 and V is TRBV6-4; D possibly corresponds to TRBD1 (6 bases). This material consisted of CD4+ or CD8+ T cells sorted from blood, taken in a trial of the OX40 agonist ivuxolimab. The CDR3 coding sequence is TGTGCCAGCAGCAACACAGGGTACGATACGCAGTATTTT. This translates into CASSNTGYDTQYF.